What follows are 20 T cell receptor beta chains derived from one specimen sequenced in a study of cytomegalovirus exposure and HLA in healthy donors. Profiled with immunoSEQ multiplex PCR; TCRdb holds only in-frame clones, not every one. This table holds about 120,000 clones, 75% to 90% found once. Sequencing was carried out using PBMCs. The receptors were sampled from a woman younger than 30 in good health and CMV-seronegative.

The rearrangement uses TRBV28 and TRBJ1-1; the match to TRBD1 covers 7 bases. Trimming cost V 8 bases and J 0 bases; bases outside gene matches: 6. The CDR3 is made up of 14 amino acids. CDR1 and CDR2 from the germline V gene are MDHEN and SYDVKM. CDR3 loop: CASPGQPMNTEAFF. The DNA for the CDR3 is TGTGCCAGCCCGGGACAGCCAATGAACACTGAAGCTTTCTTT. Full variable domain (outside the CDR3, taken from reference TRBV28 and TRBJ1-1): DVKVTQSSRYLVKRTGEKVFLECVQDMDHENMFWYRQDPGLGLRLIYFSYDVKMKEKGDIPEGYSVSREKKERFSLILESASTNQTSMYLCASPGQPMNTEAFFGQGTRLTVV.

The chain has TRBV6-5 and TRBJ2-3; D unclear. Trimming shortened V by 4 bases and J by 8 bases, and 16 bases separated the two germline ends. The CDR3 consists of 14 residues. Germline lookup yields CDR1 MNHEY and CDR2 SVGAGI. CDR3 nucleotide sequence: TGTGCCAGCAGTTCCGACTTTTCCGGTAGTACGCAGTATTTT. This translates into CASSSDFSGSTQYF.

This clone appeared a single time. The J gene is TRBJ2-4, the V gene TRBV7-2; TRBD1 is a possible D gene (5 bases). In germline, CDR1 is SGHTA, CDR2 FQGNSA. The CDR3 is made up of 16 amino acids. Trimming stripped 1 base from V and 3 bases from J, with 13 bases between. CDR3 amino acids: CASSLVQDSYKNIQYF. CDR3 coding DNA: TGTGCCAGCAGCTTAGTCCAAGACAGTTACAAAAACATTCAGTACTTC.

The chain is built from TRBV5-6 and TRBJ2-3; no firm D call. The CDR3 is 15 amino acids. Trimming pared 1 base from V and 6 bases from J, leaving 15 bases between. The germline gives CDR1 SGHDT, CDR2 YYEEEE. CDR3 nucleotides: TGTGCCAGCAGCTTGTATGGCCTCCGCCACGATACGCAGTATTTT. It yields the protein CASSLYGLRHDTQYF. Looking up the rest from reference TRBV5-6 and TRBJ2-3 gives the full variable domain: DAGVTQSPTHLIKTRGQQVTLRCSPKSGHDTVSWYQQALGQGPQFIFQYYEEEERQRGNFPDRFSGHQFPNYSSELNVNALLLGDSALYLCASSLYGLRHDTQYFGPGTRLTVL.

The rearrangement joins TRBV4-3 to TRBJ2-2; 8 nucleotides agree with TRBD1. The V segment lost 3 bases and the J segment 5 bases; nucleotides outside the gene matches: 5. Per germline, CDR1 LGHNA and CDR2 YSLEER. CDR3 length equals 15 residues. The CDR3 nucleotides read TGCGCCAGCAGCCAGGGGACAGGAAGGACCGGGGAGCTGTTTTTT. Translation: CASSQGTGRTGELFF.

V gene TRBV5-4 combines with J gene TRBJ1-1, with D perhaps matching TRBD1 (6 bases). V lost 0 bases to trimming and J lost 8 bases, with 14 bases between them. Per germline, CDR1 SGHNT and CDR2 YYREEE (reference sequence). This CDR3 has 14 amino acids. Written as DNA, the CDR3 is TGTGCCAGCAGCTTGGGGATGGGGGCGGTCGAAGCTTTCTTT. It yields the protein CASSLGMGAVEAFF.

The genes are TRBV18 and TRBJ1-2; 7 bases agree with TRBD1. After removal of 3 bases from V and 8 bases from J, the junction contained 15 bases not matched to a gene. Germline V gene sequence: CDR1 KGHSH, CDR2 LQKENI. The CDR3 runs 16 residues. CDR3 in DNA: TGTGCCAGCTCACCTAGTGCCGAAACAGGGGATGGGGGCTACACCTTC. Amino acids: CASSPSAETGDGGYTF.

J is TRBJ2-6 and V is TRBV15; D is uncertain. V dropped 0 bases and J dropped 4 bases, with 4 bases sitting between them. This CDR3 comprises 14 residues. Looked up from germline, CDR1 is LNHNV and CDR2 is YYDKDF (reference sequence). The CDR3 here is CATSRDIGANVLTF. The CDR3, as DNA: TGTGCCACCAGCAGAGATATCGGGGCCAACGTCCTGACTTTC.

The rearrangement uses TRBV11-2 and TRBJ1-2; 7 bases are shared with TRBD1. V shed 2 bases and J 8 bases; nucleotides not matched to a gene: 11. This CDR3 spans 15 amino acids. The germline CDR1 and CDR2 sequences are SGHAT and FQNNGV. The CDR3 bases are TGTGCCAGCAGCTTAAGCGACAGGGTCATATCGGGCTACACCTTC. This encodes CASSLSDRVISGYTF.

The V call is TRBV5-1, the J call TRBJ2-7; 7 nucleotides agree with TRBD1. Germline CDR1 and CDR2: SGHRS and YFSETQ. Losses at the gene ends were 4 bases for V and 4 bases for J; bases not matched to a gene: 11. This CDR3 has 15 residues. DNA of the CDR3: TGCGCCAGCAGCCCTTCCGGGACAGCCCCATACGAGCAGTACTTC. Translation gives CASSPSGTAPYEQYF.

J is TRBJ2-7 and V is TRBV28; 8 bases are a match to TRBD1. V trimming: 5 bases; J trimming: 2 bases; junction bases outside the gene matches: 8. The germline gives CDR1 MDHEN, CDR2 SYDVKM. The CDR3 contains 15 residues. CDR3 sequence: CASSRRQGLTYEQYV. In DNA, the CDR3 is TGTGCCAGCAGTAGACGACAGGGGTTAACCTACGAGCAGTACGTC.

This chain links TRBV15 with TRBJ2-3, with 15 bases fitting TRBD2. The CDR3 is 16 amino acids. Germline trimming cut 3 bases from V and 3 bases from J; bases unmatched to any gene: 1. Germline-derived CDR1 and CDR2 are LNHNV and YYDKDF (reference sequence). The CDR3 sequence is CATSRGTSGRTDTQYF. CDR3 sequence (DNA): TGTGCCACCAGCAGGGGGACTAGCGGGAGGACAGATACGCAGTATTTT.

This chain connects TRBV9 to TRBJ2-2; TRBD2 matches at 9 bases. The CDR3 extends over 16 amino acids. Germline lookup yields CDR1 SGDLS and CDR2 YYNGEE. Losses at the gene ends were 3 bases for V and 7 bases for J; bases not matched to a gene: 10. CDR3 region: CASSGLPGLASGELFF. CDR3 DNA sequence: TGTGCCAGCAGCGGATTACCGGGACTAGCTAGCGGGGAGCTGTTTTTT.

The rearrangement uses TRBV7-9 and TRBJ1-1, with TRBD1 as a possible D gene (5 bases). This CDR3 has 16 residues. Germline CDR1 and CDR2: SEHNR and FQNEAQ (reference sequence). Trimming left V 5 bases short and J 4 bases short, with 20 bases between. The CDR3 protein is CASSAGRTFPGTEAFF. CDR3 DNA: TGTGCCAGCAGCGCGGGACGCACTTTTCCGGGCACTGAAGCTTTCTTT. Supplemented by reference TRBV7-9 and TRBJ1-1, the full variable domain reads DTGVSQNPRHKITKRGQNVTFRCDPISEHNRLYWYRQTLGQGPEFLTYFQNEAQLEKSRLLSDRFSAERPKGSFSTLEIQRTEQGDSAMYLCASSAGRTFPGTEAFFGQGTRLTVV.

This chain's CDR3 is CASYSQGGSTEAFF. The CDR3 bases are TGCGCCAGCTATTCACAGGGGGGATCCACTGAAGCTTTCTTT. The rearrangement links TRBV5-1 to TRBJ1-1; 8 positions agree with TRBD1. The germline V gene encodes CDR1 SGHRS and CDR2 YFSETQ. There are 14 residues in the CDR3. After removal of 7 bases from V and 4 bases from J, the junction contained 9 bases not matched to a gene. The full variable domain, rest sourced from reference TRBV5-1 and TRBJ1-1, is KAGVTQTPRYLIKTRGQQVTLSCSPISGHRSVSWYQQTPGQGLQFLFEYFSETQRNKGNFPGRFSGRQFSNSRSEMNVSTLELGDSALYLCASYSQGGSTEAFFGQGTRLTVV.

The chain links TRBV20-1 to TRBJ2-5; TRBD1 matches 7 bases. The germline V gene encodes CDR1 DFQATT and CDR2 SNEGSKA (reference sequence). The CDR3 totals 11 residues. Trimming cost V 3 bases and J 7 bases; bases outside gene matches: 2. The CDR3 region has the DNA TGCAGTGCTAGCTCAGGGGGGACCCAGTACTTC. Translating it yields CSASSGGTQYF.

This chain connects TRBV5-1 to TRBJ2-7, with 9 bases identical to TRBD1. The germline CDR1 and CDR2 sequences are SGHRS and YFSETQ. The CDR3 sequence is 16 residues long. Trimming at V came to 4 bases and at J to 2 bases, leaving 10 bases not matched to a gene. The CDR3 DNA sequence: TGCGCCAGCAGCCCGCTAGGGACAGGGATGCCCTACGAGCAGTACGTC. Its translation is CASSPLGTGMPYEQYV.

The chain uses TRBV11-2 and TRBJ2-7; a possible D gene is TRBD1 (6 bases). V lost 4 bases to trimming and J lost 3 bases, with 13 bases between them. There are 14 residues in the CDR3. Germline CDR1 is SGHAT and CDR2 is FQNNGV. The CDR3 DNA follows: TGTGCCAGCAGCTCAGGGGTGACGGGCTACGAGCAGTACTTC. Residues: CASSSGVTGYEQYF.

Concerning this clone itself: The junction departs from the called germline gene at one end, perhaps through a read error. CDR3 protein: CASRMVRGNPEAFF. CDR3 sequence (DNA): TGTGCCAGCAGAATGGTGCGGGGGAACCCTGAAGCTTTCTTT. The chain is built from TRBV2 and TRBJ1-1; perhaps TRBD1 as D (5 bases). This CDR3 spans 14 amino acids. Germline CDR1 is SNHLY and CDR2 is FYNNEI.

The gene calls are TRBV10-1 and TRBJ2-5; D possibly corresponds to TRBD2 (5 bases). The CDR3 contains 13 residues. From germline, CDR1 is WNHNN and CDR2 SYGVQD (reference sequence). Trimming removed 5 bases from V and 4 bases from J, with 11 bases in between. The CDR3 sequence: CASSKEVVETQYF. The CDR3 DNA reads as TGCGCCAGCAGTAAGGAGGTTGTAGAGACCCAGTACTTC.